Sequencing of this TCR beta chain was carried out in a study of cytomegalovirus exposure and HLA in healthy donors. Germline CDR1 and CDR2: SGHTA and FQGNSA. The CDR3 extends over 15 amino acids. Trimming cost V 7 bases and J 2 bases, with 17 bases left between them. Amplification used 60 Vbeta primers and 13 Jbeta primers. Some clones are missing from TCRdb's copy, which holds only in-frame ones; the method was immunoSEQ multiplex PCR. The sample gives around 200,000 clones, 80% to 85% of which show up once; 1.5% to 2% is in the top ten. The receptor comes from a man between 50 and 59 years old in good health and CMV-seronegative. V and J are TRBV7-2 and TRBJ1-2; D gene unclear. Input material: PBMCs. In DNA form, the CDR3 reads TGTGCCAGCACCTCCCTCGGAGGCAACAACTATGGCTACACCTTC. Protein product: CASTSLGGNNYGYTF.